This T cell receptor beta chain originates from a study of Graves' ophthalmopathy and Graves' hyperthyroidism. Study findings and constraints: Prediction of ophthalmopathy progression reached 70.59% sensitivity and 72% to 80% specificity. Most expanded thyroid clonotypes above 0.001 frequency also appeared in blood.

Points on this clonotype: The antigen is undetermined. The junction and the germline gene differ at one end; a read error may be behind it.

Amplified TCR beta CDR3 regions were obtained using RNA transcripts as template. In the first round, RT-PCR was carried out with HTBI primers, and a multiplex PCR formed the second round. TCRdb re-called the multiplex PCR reads through MiXCR, storing one row per CDR3 protein. Of 660,000 or so distinct CDR3 sequences in the sample, about 40% were seen once. The CDR3 is 16 amino acids. Per the germline V gene, CDR1 is MGHDK and CDR2 is SYGVNS. All donors with ophthalmopathy were recorded as having moderate-to-severe activity, CAS ≥3, NOSPECS ≥4 and a duration under 3 months. The PBMCs originated from roughly 9.6 ml of fresh peripheral blood.

The sample was peripheral blood. The J gene is TRBJ1-6, the V gene TRBV25-1; D uncertain. This receptor was obtained from an adult man with Graves' ophthalmopathy. The CDR3 region has the DNA TGTGCCATCAGTGAGTCGGCAACCACCCAATACTCACCCCTCCACTTT. Its protein product is CAISESATTQYSPLHF.